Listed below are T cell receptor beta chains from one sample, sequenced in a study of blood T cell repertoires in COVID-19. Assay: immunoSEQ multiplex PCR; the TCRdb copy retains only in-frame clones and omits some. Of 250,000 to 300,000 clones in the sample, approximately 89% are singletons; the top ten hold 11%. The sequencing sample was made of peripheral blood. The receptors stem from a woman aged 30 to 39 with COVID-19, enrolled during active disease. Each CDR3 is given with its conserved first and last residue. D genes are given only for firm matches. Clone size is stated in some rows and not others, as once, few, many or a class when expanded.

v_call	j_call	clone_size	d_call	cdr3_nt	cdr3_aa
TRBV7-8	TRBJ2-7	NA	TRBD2	TGTGCCAGCATCCTGGCGAGGGAAAGCGGGGGAGATCCTAAGCAGTACTTC	CASILARESGGDPKQYF
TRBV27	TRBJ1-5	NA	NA	TGTGCCAGCAGTTACCCTCGGAGGGGGGGCTTTAGCAATCAGCCCCAGCATTTT	CASSYPRRGGFSNQPQHF
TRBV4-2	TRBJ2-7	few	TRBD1	TGTGCCAGCAGCCAAGGGACAGGGGCGGTGCAGTACTTC	CASSQGTGAVQYF
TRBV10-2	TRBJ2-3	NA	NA	TGCGCCAGCAGTCGAGGGTCCGCCCCCGCTCTGGTATCGCAGTATTTT	CASSRGSAPALVSQYF
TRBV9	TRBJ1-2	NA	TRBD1	TGTGCCAGCAGCGGACTCGGGACAGGGTTCGAGAGGGACGTTTATGGCTACACCTTC	CASSGLGTGFERDVYGYTF
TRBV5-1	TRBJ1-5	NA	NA	TGCGCCAGCAGCTTTGACAGCCCCGATCAGCCCCAGCATTTT	CASSFDSPDQPQHF
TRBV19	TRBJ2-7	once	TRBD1	TGTGCCAGTAGTATGGGGACAGGGGGCTACGAGCAGTACTTC	CASSMGTGGYEQYF
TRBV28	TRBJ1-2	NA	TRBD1	TGTGCCAGCAGTGGGGAGACAGGGGGTAACTATGGCTACACCTTC	CASSGETGGNYGYTF
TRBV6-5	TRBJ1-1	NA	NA	TGTGCCAGCAGCTCGGACTACCCAAAGAACACTGAAGCTTTCTTT	CASSSDYPKNTEAFF
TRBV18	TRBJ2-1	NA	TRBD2	TGTGCCAGCTCACCACCTGGACTAGCGGGGGGCGACTACAATGAGCAGTTCTTC	CASSPPGLAGGDYNEQFF
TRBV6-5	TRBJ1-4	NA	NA	TGTGCCAGCAGCTCTAACTGGGCGAGCGAAAAACTGTTTTTT	CASSSNWASEKLFF
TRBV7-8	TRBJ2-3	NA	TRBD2	TGTGCCAGCAGCCCGAGGGAGGGGCTGGGAGTGGATACGCAGTATTTT	CASSPREGLGVDTQYF
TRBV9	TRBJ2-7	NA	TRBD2	TGTGCCAGCAGCCCAAACTCCGGACTAGCGGGGGGCGAGCAGTACTTC	CASSPNSGLAGGEQYF
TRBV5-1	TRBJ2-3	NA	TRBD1	TGCGCCAGCACAGGGGGCGCCGGAGATACGCAGTATTTT	CASTGGAGDTQYF
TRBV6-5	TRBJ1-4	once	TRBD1	TGTGCCAGCAGTTGGGGAAACAGGGGAGGCGAAAAACTGTTTTTT	CASSWGNRGGEKLFF
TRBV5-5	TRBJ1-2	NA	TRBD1	TGTGCCAGCAGCCTCCGGACAGGGGAAGATGGCTACACCTTC	CASSLRTGEDGYTF
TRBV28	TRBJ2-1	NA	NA	TGTGCCAGCAGTGGTGACATTGAGCAGTTCTTC	CASSGDIEQFF
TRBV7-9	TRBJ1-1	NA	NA	TGTGCCAGCAGCTTGGTCTCTATGGCTTTCTTT	CASSLVSMAFF
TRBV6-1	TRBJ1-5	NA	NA	TGTGCCAGCAGTGATCAGGGTTACAATCAGCCCCAGCATTTT	CASSDQGYNQPQHF
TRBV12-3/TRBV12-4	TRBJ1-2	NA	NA	TGTGCCAGCAGTTGGAGGGGTGGGGATGGCTACACCTTC	CASSWRGGDGYTF
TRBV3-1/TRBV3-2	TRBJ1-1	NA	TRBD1	TGTGCCAGCAGCCAAAGGGACAGGGGGAGGTTTGAAGCTTTCTTT	CASSQRDRGRFEAFF
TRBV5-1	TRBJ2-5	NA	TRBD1	TGCGCCAGCAGCTTGTGGCCGGGACAGGGTACAGAGACCCAGTACTTC	CASSLWPGQGTETQYF
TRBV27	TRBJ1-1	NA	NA	TGTGCCAGCAGTTTATCAGGGGGTTGGACTGAAGCTTTCTTT	CASSLSGGWTEAFF
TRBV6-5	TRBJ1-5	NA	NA	TGTGCCAGCAGTTACACCGGGGGGCAGCCCCAGCATTTT	CASSYTGGQPQHF
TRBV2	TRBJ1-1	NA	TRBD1	TGTGCCAGCAGTTTGACAGGGGCGGTGGGCACTGAAGCTTTCTTT	CASSLTGAVGTEAFF
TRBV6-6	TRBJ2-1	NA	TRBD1	TGTGCCAGCAGCTGGACAGGGAGTTACAATGAGCAGTTCTTC	CASSWTGSYNEQFF
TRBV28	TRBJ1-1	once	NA	TGTGCCAGCAGTTTCGTGGGGGCAGCGAACACTGAAGCTTTCTTT	CASSFVGAANTEAFF
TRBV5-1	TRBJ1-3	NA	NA	TGCGCCAGCAGCTATAACGGTAACTCTGGAAACACCATATATTTT	CASSYNGNSGNTIYF
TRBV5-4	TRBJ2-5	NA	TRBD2	TGTGCCAGCAGTTTGATGGGCGGGGGGATCCAAGAGACCCAGTACTTC	CASSLMGGGIQETQYF
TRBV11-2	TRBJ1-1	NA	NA	TGTGCCAGCAGCTCGGAGGGGCGGCTAAACACTGAAGCTTTCTTT	CASSSEGRLNTEAFF
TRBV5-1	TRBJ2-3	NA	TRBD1	TGCGCCAGCAGCTCCCGACCCGGGACAGGGAAAGATACGCAGTATTTT	CASSSRPGTGKDTQYF
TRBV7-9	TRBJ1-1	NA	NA	TGTGCCAGCAGCTTGAGTTTGAACACTGAAGCTTTCTTT	CASSLSLNTEAFF
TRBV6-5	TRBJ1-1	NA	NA	TGTGCCAGCAGCGAGCCTATGAACACTGAAGCTTTCTTT	CASSEPMNTEAFF
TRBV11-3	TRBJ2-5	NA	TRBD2	TGTGCCAGCAGCTTGGGGCGGGGGAGCCAAGAGACCCAGTACTTC	CASSLGRGSQETQYF
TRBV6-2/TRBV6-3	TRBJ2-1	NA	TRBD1	TGTGCCAGCAGTACCGGACAGGGGTCCTACAATGAGCAGTTCTTC	CASSTGQGSYNEQFF
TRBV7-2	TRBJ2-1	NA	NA	TGTGCCAGCAGCTTAGCCCCTGGGAACTGGGTCGCGAGGAGGAGAGATGAGCAGTTCTTC	CASSLAPGNWVARRRDEQFF
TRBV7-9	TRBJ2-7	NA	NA	TGTGCCAGCAGCGCCTGGACAGTCCACGAGCAGTACTTC	CASSAWTVHEQYF
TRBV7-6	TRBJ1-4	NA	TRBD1	TGTGCCAGCAGCACTCGGACAGGGATAACTAAGCGGGGTAATGAAAAACTGTTTTTT	CASSTRTGITKRGNEKLFF
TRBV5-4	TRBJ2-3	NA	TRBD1	TGTGCCAGCAGCCCCCCAGGGGGAGATACGCAGTATTTT	CASSPPGGDTQYF
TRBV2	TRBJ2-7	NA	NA	TGTGCCAGCAGAGTGGAGACAGGATCTACTTGGTGGTACTTC	CASRVETGSTWWYF
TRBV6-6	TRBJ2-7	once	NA	TGTGCCACGCAAGGGACTTCTACCGACTACGAGCAGTACTTC	CATQGTSTDYEQYF
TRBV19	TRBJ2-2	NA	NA	TGTGCCCCTTTTACCGCCGAGTGGAGGAGCACCGGGGAGCTGTTTTTT	CAPFTAEWRSTGELFF
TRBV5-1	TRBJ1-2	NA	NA	TGCGCCAGCAGCTTGGGTACAGAGACACGCTTC	CASSLGTETRF
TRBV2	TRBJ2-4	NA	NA	TGTGCCAGCAGTGAAAAGGGGCTGAAGGGCAAAAACATTCAGTACTTC	CASSEKGLKGKNIQYF
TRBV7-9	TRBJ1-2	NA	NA	TGTGCCAGCAGCTTGCGGCGAGGCTACACCTTC	CASSLRRGYTF
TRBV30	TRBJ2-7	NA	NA	TGTGCCTGGAGTGCAGGGCGATACGAGCAGTACTTC	CAWSAGRYEQYF
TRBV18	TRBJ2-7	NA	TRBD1	TGTGCCAGCTCACCAGGGACAGGGGGGACCTACGAGCAGTACTTC	CASSPGTGGTYEQYF